The rows below give T cell receptor beta chains drawn from one sample of a study of blood T cell repertoires in COVID-19. Clones were read by immunoSEQ multiplex PCR, and TCRdb kept only the in-frame ones, dropping some. This sample has around 150,000 clones; about nine tenths occur once, and the top ten carry approximately 4.8%. The sequencing sample was made of peripheral blood. These receptors were taken from a young man with COVID-19, enrolled during active disease. Each CDR3 is given with its conserved first and last residue. D genes are given only for firm matches. Clone size is shown for a subset of rows, as once, few, many or a class of expanded clone.

TRBD1 | TRBJ1-2 | 17 | NA | TRBV4-3 | CASSQERQGRGHYGYTF | TGCGCCAGCAGCCAAGAAAGACAGGGGAGAGGACACTATGGCTACACCTTC
NA | TRBJ1-5 | 13 | NA | TRBV4-1 | CASSRASNQPQHF | TGCGCCAGCAGCCGAGCGAGCAATCAGCCCCAGCATTTT
NA | TRBJ1-4 | 14 | NA | TRBV7-9 | CASSLAGVNEKLFF | TGTGCCAGCAGCTTAGCAGGAGTTAATGAAAAACTGTTTTTT
TRBD1 | TRBJ2-6 | 17 | NA | TRBV5-1 | CASSYGQGRSGANVLTF | TGCGCCAGCAGCTACGGACAGGGACGCTCTGGGGCCAACGTCCTGACTTTC
TRBD1 | TRBJ1-2 | 14 | NA | TRBV6-5 | CASPGGPGGYGYTF | TGTGCCAGCCCGGGGGGGCCAGGGGGATATGGCTACACCTTC
NA | TRBJ1-6 | 15 | NA | TRBV2 | CASSSRVSYNSPLHF | TGTGCCAGCAGTAGCAGGGTCTCCTATAATTCACCCCTCCACTTT
TRBD1 | TRBJ1-3 | 14 | NA | TRBV5-1 | CASSPGGTGNTIYF | TGCGCCAGCAGCCCAGGGGGAACTGGAAACACCATATATTTT
TRBD2 | TRBJ2-5 | 13 | NA | TRBV7-3 | CASSPGLAKTQYF | TGTGCCAGCAGCCCGGGACTAGCAAAGACCCAGTACTTC
TRBD2 | TRBJ2-5 | 15 | NA | TRBV6-2/TRBV6-3 | CASSPIAGDQETQYF | TGTGCCAGCAGCCCCATAGCGGGCGACCAAGAGACCCAGTACTTC
TRBD2 | TRBJ2-1 | 15 | NA | TRBV9 | CASSPLAGAYNEQFF | TGTGCCAGCAGCCCCCTAGCGGGGGCCTACAATGAGCAGTTCTTC
NA | TRBJ1-2 | 12 | once | TRBV21-1 | CASTWGGYGYTF | TGTGCCAGCACCTGGGGAGGATATGGCTACACCTTC
NA | TRBJ2-1 | 14 | NA | TRBV28 | CASSSGGTSNEQFF | TGTGCCAGCAGTTCAGGGGGGACGTCCAATGAGCAGTTCTTC
TRBD1 | TRBJ2-2 | 16 | NA | TRBV7-3 | CASSRQGATNTGELFF | TGTGCCAGCAGCCGACAGGGGGCGACTAACACCGGGGAGCTGTTTTTT
TRBD2 | TRBJ2-1 | 20 | NA | TRBV7-8 | CASSPERGTSGRSSYNEQFF | TGTGCCAGCAGCCCAGAACGGGGGACTAGCGGGAGAAGCTCCTACAATGAGCAGTTCTTC
TRBD2 | TRBJ2-7 | 14 | NA | TRBV18 | CASSLAGGIYEQYF | TGTGCCAGCTCACTGGCGGGAGGGATCTACGAGCAGTACTTC
TRBD1 | TRBJ2-6 | 18 | NA | TRBV6-1 | CASSEALTGGAGANVLTF | TGTGCCAGCAGTGAAGCGCTTACAGGGGGCGCTGGGGCCAACGTCCTGACTTTC
NA | TRBJ1-6 | 16 | NA | TRBV19 | CASSMHPEDRNSPLHF | TGTGCCAGTAGTATGCATCCCGAGGATCGGAATTCACCCCTCCACTTT
NA | TRBJ1-1 | 14 | NA | TRBV10-3 | CAIRKQGANTEAFF | TGTGCCATCAGAAAACAGGGAGCTAACACTGAAGCTTTCTTT
NA | TRBJ2-4 | 18 | NA | TRBV7-9 | CASSPPGLLLLAKNIQYF | TGTGCCAGCAGCCCTCCCGGACTGCTCCTACTAGCCAAAAACATTCAGTACTTC
NA | TRBJ1-6 | 17 | NA | TRBV21-1 | CASSKGDSLRYNSPLHF | TGTGCCAGCAGCAAAGGGGACAGCCTGCGCTATAATTCACCCCTCCACTTT
NA | TRBJ1-2 | 12 | NA | TRBV25-1 | CASSLGGYGYTF | TGTGCCAGCAGTTTGGGGGGCTATGGCTACACCTTC
TRBD1 | TRBJ2-7 | 19 | NA | TRBV6-2/TRBV6-3 | CASSYSGKVSGQGAREQYF | TGTGCCAGCAGTTACTCCGGTAAAGTCTCGGGACAGGGGGCGCGGGAGCAGTACTTC
NA | TRBJ2-6 | 18 | NA | TRBV27 | CASSPNRAGAGGANVLTF | TGTGCCAGCAGTCCCAACAGGGCCGGGGCCGGTGGGGCCAACGTCCTGACTTTC
TRBD1 | TRBJ1-1 | 14 | NA | TRBV6-5 | CASSYTDRDTEAFF | TGTGCCAGCAGTTACACTGACAGGGACACTGAAGCTTTCTTT
TRBD2 | TRBJ2-7 | 16 | NA | TRBV5-1 | CASSPGLAVPFYEQYF | TGCGCCAGCAGCCCGGGACTAGCGGTCCCTTTCTACGAGCAGTACTTC
NA | TRBJ1-6 | 13 | NA | TRBV2 | CASSPRRDPPLHF | TGTGCCAGCAGCCCCCGCAGGGATCCACCCCTCCACTTT
NA | TRBJ1-1 | 14 | NA | TRBV7-9 | CASSPDRENTEAFF | TGTGCCAGCAGCCCAGACAGAGAGAACACTGAAGCTTTCTTT
TRBD1 | TRBJ1-2 | 15 | NA | TRBV28 | CASRSGTGGDYGYTF | TGTGCCAGCAGGTCCGGGACAGGGGGCGACTATGGCTACACCTTC
NA | TRBJ1-1 | 17 | NA | TRBV19 | CASSPPGRGRGNTEAFF | TGTGCCAGTAGTCCTCCGGGGAGGGGAAGGGGGAACACTGAAGCTTTCTTT
TRBD2 | TRBJ2-1 | 20 | NA | TRBV5-1 | CASSLAPGARGAGVYNEQFF | TGCGCCAGCAGCTTGGCCCCTGGGGCCAGAGGAGCGGGGGTCTACAATGAGCAGTTCTTC
TRBD1 | TRBJ1-3 | 17 | NA | TRBV14 | CASSQDYPGQPGNTIYF | TGTGCCAGCAGCCAAGATTACCCGGGACAGCCAGGAAACACCATATATTTT
NA | TRBJ2-1 | 13 | NA | TRBV28 | CASTLDNYNEQFF | TGTGCCAGCACCTTAGACAATTACAATGAGCAGTTCTTC
NA | TRBJ1-1 | 14 | NA | TRBV18 | CASSDGQMNTEAFF | TGTGCCAGTTCCGATGGACAGATGAACACTGAAGCTTTCTTT
TRBD1 | TRBJ2-7 | 16 | NA | TRBV11-3 | CASSPSTGGDAYEQYF | TGTGCCAGCAGCCCGTCAACAGGGGGCGATGCCTACGAGCAGTACTTC
NA | TRBJ1-2 | 15 | NA | TRBV6-5 | CASRSITGNVYGYTF | TGTGCCAGCAGATCCATCACAGGGAACGTCTATGGCTACACCTTC
TRBD2 | TRBJ2-2 | 16 | NA | TRBV7-9 | CASSLSGAGSTGELFF | TGTGCCAGCAGCTTGTCGGGAGCGGGAAGCACCGGGGAGCTGTTTTTT
NA | TRBJ1-3 | 15 | NA | TRBV18 | CASSPGGSSGNTIYF | TGTGCCAGCTCACCAGGCGGAAGCTCTGGAAACACCATATATTTT
TRBD1 | TRBJ1-2 | 14 | NA | TRBV28 | CASSPGQGTVGYTF | TGTGCCAGCAGCCCGGGACAGGGTACGGTAGGCTACACCTTC
TRBD1 | TRBJ2-7 | 15 | NA | TRBV6-5 | CASSTTWDRANEQYF | TGTGCCAGCAGTACAACTTGGGACAGGGCCAACGAGCAGTACTTC
TRBD2 | TRBJ2-1 | 13 | NA | TRBV5-1 | CASSLGGASGQFF | TGCGCCAGCAGCTTGGGTGGGGCTAGCGGGCAGTTCTTC
NA | TRBJ1-3 | 17 | NA | TRBV14 | CASSRTDSRSSGNTIYF | TGTGCCAGCAGCCGAACGGACAGCCGGAGCTCTGGAAACACCATATATTTT
TRBD2 | TRBJ2-3 | 17 | NA | TRBV11-3 | CASSLVASGPSTDTQYF | TGTGCCAGCAGCTTAGTCGCTAGCGGGCCTAGCACAGATACGCAGTATTTT
NA | TRBJ1-2 | 15 | NA | TRBV7-9 | CASSAGTTINYGYTF | TGTGCCAGCAGCGCCGGGACAACTATCAACTATGGCTACACCTTC
TRBD2 | TRBJ2-3 | 14 | NA | TRBV28 | CASSRTSGTDTQYF | TGTGCCAGCAGCAGGACTAGCGGCACAGATACGCAGTATTTT
NA | TRBJ1-2 | 13 | once | TRBV28 | CASSLGENYGYTF | TGTGCCAGCAGTCTTGGGGAGAACTATGGCTACACCTTC
NA | TRBJ1-3 | 14 | NA | TRBV19 | CASSISRGGNTIYF | TGTGCCAGTAGTATCTCAAGAGGTGGAAACACCATATATTTT